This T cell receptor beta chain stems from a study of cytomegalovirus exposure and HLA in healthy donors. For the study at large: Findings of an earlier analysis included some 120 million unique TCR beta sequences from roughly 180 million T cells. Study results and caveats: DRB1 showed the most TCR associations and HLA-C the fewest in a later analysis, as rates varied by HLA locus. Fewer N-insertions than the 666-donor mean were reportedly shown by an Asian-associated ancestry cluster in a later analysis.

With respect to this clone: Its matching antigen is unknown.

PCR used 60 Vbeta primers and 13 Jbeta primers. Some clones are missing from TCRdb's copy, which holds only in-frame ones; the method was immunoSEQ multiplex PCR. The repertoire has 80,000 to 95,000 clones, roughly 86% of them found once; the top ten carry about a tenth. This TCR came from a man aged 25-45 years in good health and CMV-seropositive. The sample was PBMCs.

As DNA, the CDR3 is TGTGCCAGCAGCCGACCCCTCGGCGGGGGGAGCACAGATACGCAGTATTTT. Translation: CASSRPLGGGSTDTQYF. The chain is built from TRBV28 and TRBJ2-3, with 8 bases fitting TRBD2. CDR3 length: 17 amino acids. CDR1 is MDHEN and CDR2 is SYDVKM in the germline V gene. Trimming removed 6 bases from V and 0 bases from J; junction bases left unmatched: 11.